This T cell receptor (beta chain) was obtained from a study of CD8+ T cells in alopecia areata. As to treatment: oral pan-JAK inhibitor, 5-10 mg twice daily. Reverse transcribed after extraction, RNA yielded cDNA as the sequencing template. The repertoire was sequenced with immunoSEQ multiplex PCR; TCRdb's copy has only in-frame clones and lacks some. The sample yields approximately 180,000 clones, roughly three fifths seen once. Germline CDR1 reads MNHNY; CDR2 reads SVGAGI (reference sequence). This CDR3 region has 11 residues. V lost 6 bases and J lost 9, with 9 bases in between. Regarding this clone: The target antigen is unknown.

General study findings and limits: Normal scalp showed lower clonality than lesional scalp, especially alopecia totalis/universalis.

This TCR derives from a human donor with alopecia areata. The sample here was CD4+ T cells sorted from blood, taken at approximately week 50, from a patient treated with tofacitinib. The chain joins TRBV6-6 to TRBJ2-1; maybe TRBD2 (6 bases). The CDR3 reads CASSLGGEQFF. CDR3 DNA: TGTGCCAGCAGCCTGGGGGGTGAGCAGTTCTTC.